This TCR beta chain was captured in a study of PD-L1 blockade in urothelial cancer. Study context: Analyses were performed on blood at 3 weeks after treatment start (the second dose) and at 6 weeks. T cell content in blood samples showed a median of about 140,000.

Measured with immunoSEQ multiplex PCR; TCRdb has only the in-frame clones, and not every one. The sample has 53,000 or so clones; around 85% are singletons. CDR1 and CDR2 (germline): SGHRS, YFSETQ. This CDR3 spans 15 amino acids. Trimming removed 0 bases at V and 10 bases at J, with 20 bases between. Per-patient samples, pretreatment and on-treatment, numbered 1 to 8. The receptor's source is a man aged 55 to 70 with urothelial cancer. The source material was PBMCs, sampled around atezolizumab (anti-PD-L1) treatment. This chain connects TRBV5-1 to TRBJ2-7, with D maybe TRBD1 (5 bases). CDR3 residues: CASSLGGPDVRPQYF. The CDR3 DNA reads TGCGCCAGCAGCTTGGGGGGCCCGGACGTCAGGCCCCAGTACTTC.